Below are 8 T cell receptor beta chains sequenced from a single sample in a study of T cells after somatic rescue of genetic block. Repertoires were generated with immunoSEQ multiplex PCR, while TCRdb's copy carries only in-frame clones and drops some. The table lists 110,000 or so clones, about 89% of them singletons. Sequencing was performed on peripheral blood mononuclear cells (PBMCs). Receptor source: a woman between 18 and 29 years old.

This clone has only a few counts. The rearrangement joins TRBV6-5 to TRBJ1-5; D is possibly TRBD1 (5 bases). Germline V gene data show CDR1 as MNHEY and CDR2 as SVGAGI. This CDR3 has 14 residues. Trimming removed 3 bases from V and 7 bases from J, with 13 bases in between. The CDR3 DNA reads TGTGCCAGCAGTTATCAGCAGGGAGGGCAGCCCCAGCATTTT. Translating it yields CASSYQQGGQPQHF.

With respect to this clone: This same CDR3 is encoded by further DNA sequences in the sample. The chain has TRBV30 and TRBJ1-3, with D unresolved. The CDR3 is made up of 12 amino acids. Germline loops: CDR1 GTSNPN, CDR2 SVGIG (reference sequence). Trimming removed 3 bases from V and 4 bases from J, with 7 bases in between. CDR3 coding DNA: TGTGCCTGGAGCCCAACAGGAAACACCATATATTTT. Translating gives CAWSPTGNTIYF.

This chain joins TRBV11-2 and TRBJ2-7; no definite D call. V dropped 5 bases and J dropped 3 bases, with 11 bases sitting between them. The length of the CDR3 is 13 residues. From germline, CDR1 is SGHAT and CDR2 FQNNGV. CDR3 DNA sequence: TGTGCCAGCAGCGCCCTCGGAAACTACGAGCAGTACTTC. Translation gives CASSALGNYEQYF.

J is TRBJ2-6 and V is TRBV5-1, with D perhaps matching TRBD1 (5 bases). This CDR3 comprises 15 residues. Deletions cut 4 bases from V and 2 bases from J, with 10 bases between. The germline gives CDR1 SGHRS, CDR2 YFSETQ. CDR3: CASSPDMTGANVLTF. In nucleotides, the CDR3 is TGCGCCAGCAGCCCGGACATGACTGGGGCCAACGTCCTGACTTTC.

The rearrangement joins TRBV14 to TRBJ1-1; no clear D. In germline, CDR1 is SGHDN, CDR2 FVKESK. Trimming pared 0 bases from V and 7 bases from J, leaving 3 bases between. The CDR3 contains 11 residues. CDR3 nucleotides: TGTGCCAGCAGCCAAGAATTTGAAGCTTTCTTT. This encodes CASSQEFEAFF.

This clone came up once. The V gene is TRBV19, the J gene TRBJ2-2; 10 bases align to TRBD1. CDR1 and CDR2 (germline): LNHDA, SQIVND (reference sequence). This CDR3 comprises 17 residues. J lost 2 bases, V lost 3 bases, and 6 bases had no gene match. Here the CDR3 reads CASSMSGTGVNTGELFF. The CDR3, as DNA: TGTGCCAGTAGTATGAGTGGGACAGGGGTTAACACCGGGGAGCTGTTTTTT.

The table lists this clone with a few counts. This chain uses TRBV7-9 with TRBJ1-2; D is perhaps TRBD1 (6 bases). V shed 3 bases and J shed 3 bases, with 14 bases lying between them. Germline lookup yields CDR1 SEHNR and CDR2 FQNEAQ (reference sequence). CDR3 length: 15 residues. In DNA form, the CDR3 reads TGTGCCAGCAGCTTTCGAGGGCGGACAGACTATGGCTACACCTTC. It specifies CASSFRGRTDYGYTF.

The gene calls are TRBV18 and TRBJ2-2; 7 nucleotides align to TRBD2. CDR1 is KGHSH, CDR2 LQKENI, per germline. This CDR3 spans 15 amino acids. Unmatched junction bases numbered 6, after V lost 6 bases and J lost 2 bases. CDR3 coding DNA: TGTGCCAGCTCCGGGGGGATTTCTAACACCGGGGAGCTGTTTTTT. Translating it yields CASSGGISNTGELFF. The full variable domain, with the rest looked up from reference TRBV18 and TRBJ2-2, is NAGVMQNPRHLVRRRGQEARLRCSPMKGHSHVYWYRQLPEEGLKFMVYLQKENIIDESGMPKERFSAEFPKEGPSILRIQQVVRGDSAAYFCASSGGISNTGELFFGEGSRLTVL.